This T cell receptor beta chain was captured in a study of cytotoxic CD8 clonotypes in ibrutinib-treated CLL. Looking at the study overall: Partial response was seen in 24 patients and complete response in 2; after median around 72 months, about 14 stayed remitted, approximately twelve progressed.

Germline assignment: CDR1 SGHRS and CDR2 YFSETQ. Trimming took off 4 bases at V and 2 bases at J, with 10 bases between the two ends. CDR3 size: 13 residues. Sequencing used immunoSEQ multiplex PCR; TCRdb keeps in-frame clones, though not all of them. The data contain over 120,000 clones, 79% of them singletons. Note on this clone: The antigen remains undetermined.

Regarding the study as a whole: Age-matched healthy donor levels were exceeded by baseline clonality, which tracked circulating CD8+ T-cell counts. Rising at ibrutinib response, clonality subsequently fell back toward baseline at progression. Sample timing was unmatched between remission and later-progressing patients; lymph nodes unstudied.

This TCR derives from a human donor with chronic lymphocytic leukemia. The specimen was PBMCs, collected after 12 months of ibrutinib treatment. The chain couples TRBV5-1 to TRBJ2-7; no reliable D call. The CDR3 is CASSHDWAYEQYF. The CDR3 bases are TGCGCCAGCAGCCATGACTGGGCCTACGAGCAGTACTTC.